What follows is one T cell receptor (beta chain) and its context. The target antigen is unknown. The data are from a study of T cell responses to AZD1222 COVID-19 vaccine. Profiled with immunoSEQ multiplex PCR; TCRdb holds only in-frame clones, not every one. The profile shows some 25,000 clones, roughly nine tenths of them singletons. The CDR3 length is 13 residues. The study's findings and limits: Donors, mostly white British, included more females; clonal diversity was possibly underestimated. Epitopes outside B.1.351 and B.1.1.7 mutated regions reportedly drew nearly half of spike TCRs.

The genes are TRBV7-5 and TRBJ1-2. TRBV7-5 is a pseudogene. Sequencing used peripheral blood, obtained 28 days after the second AZD1222 dose. The clonotype was recovered from an adult who received the AZD1222 COVID-19 vaccine. The CDR3 region is CARSPTPGYGYTF. Here the CDR3 DNA reads TGTGCCAGAAGCCCTACCCCGGGATATGGCTACACCTTC.